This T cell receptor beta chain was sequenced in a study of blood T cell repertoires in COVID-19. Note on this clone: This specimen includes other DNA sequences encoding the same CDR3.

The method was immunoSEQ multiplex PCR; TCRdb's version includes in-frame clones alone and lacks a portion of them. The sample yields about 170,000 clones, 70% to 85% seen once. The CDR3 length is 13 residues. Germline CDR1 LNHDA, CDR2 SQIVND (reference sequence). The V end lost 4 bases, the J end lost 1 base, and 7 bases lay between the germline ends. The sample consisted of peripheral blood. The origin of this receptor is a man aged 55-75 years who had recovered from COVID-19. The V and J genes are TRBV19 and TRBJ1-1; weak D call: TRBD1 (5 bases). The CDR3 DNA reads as TGTGCCAGTAGTAATACAGGGAACACTGAAGCTTTCTTT. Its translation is CASSNTGNTEAFF.